What follows are 18 T cell receptor beta chains derived from one specimen sequenced in a study of vaccination effects on CD4 cells after COVID-19. Isolating CD4+ T cells followed less than 12 days of culture. Here immunoSEQ multiplex PCR was the method, and the copy in TCRdb shows in-frame clones only, minus some. The sample includes 40,000 to 55,000 clones, around 76% of them seen just once. Which antigens these TCRs recognize remains unknown. Specimen: CD4+ T cells from PBMCs cultured without peptide, collected before COVID-19 vaccination. The receptors come from a human donor who had a prior SARS-CoV-2 infection.

The rearrangement uses TRBV2 and TRBJ2-1; D might be TRBD1 (6 bases). Trimming pared 7 bases from V and 5 bases from J, leaving 15 bases between. This CDR3 has 14 residues. The germline gives CDR1 SNHLY, CDR2 FYNNEI. CDR3 nucleotides: TGTGCCAGCAAGAGAGGGACACAGAACAATGAGCAGTTCTTC. Its protein product is CASKRGTQNNEQFF.

The V and J genes are TRBV7-9 and TRBJ2-5; D might be TRBD2 (6 bases). Trimming removed 4 bases at V and 4 bases at J, with 10 bases between. Germline V gene sequence: CDR1 SEHNR, CDR2 FQNEAQ (reference sequence). The CDR3 has 13 residues. CDR3 DNA: TGTGCCAGCAGCTGGGGAGCGGGAGAGACCCAGTACTTC. Protein product: CASSWGAGETQYF.

The V and J genes are TRBV7-6 and TRBJ2-2; D remains unclear. Germline values: CDR1 SGHVS, CDR2 FNYEAQ. Trimming removed 0 bases at V and 3 bases at J, with 8 bases between. The CDR3 is 15 residues long. The CDR3 sequence: CASSLAVPHTGELFF. Here the CDR3 DNA reads TGTGCCAGCAGCTTAGCAGTGCCCCACACCGGGGAGCTGTTTTTT.

This clone was detected only a few times. The chain is built from TRBV4-3 and TRBJ1-2, with D perhaps matching TRBD1 (6 bases). This CDR3 spans 16 amino acids. Trimming stripped 0 bases from V and 8 bases from J, with 19 bases between. Germline V CDR1 and CDR2: LGHNA, YSLEER. The CDR3 bases are TGCGCCAGCAGCCAAGATTTTACGCAGGGGCGGGCGGGCTACACCTTC. It specifies CASSQDFTQGRAGYTF.

This chain uses TRBV2 with TRBJ2-7; TRBD1 might be the D (6 bases). Germline CDR1 reads SNHLY; CDR2 reads FYNNEI. Trimming removed 8 bases at V and 0 bases at J, with 14 bases between. This CDR3 contains 14 residues. The CDR3 loop reads CASRRTAYSYEQYF. The CDR3 coding sequence is TGTGCCAGCCGACGGACAGCTTACTCCTACGAGCAGTACTTC.

In this sample, this clone turned up once. This chain links TRBV25-1 with TRBJ2-7, with a tentative D call TRBD1 (6 bases). Trimming removed 6 bases at V and 1 base at J, with 10 bases between. Germline CDR1 MGHDK, CDR2 SYGVNS. The CDR3 has 13 amino acids. CDR3 sequence: CASRTTGSYEQYF. In nucleotides, the CDR3 is TGTGCCAGCAGGACTACAGGGTCCTACGAGCAGTACTTC.

The V call is TRBV11-2, the J call TRBJ2-3; tentative D call: TRBD2 (5 bases). Deletions cut 1 base from V and 3 bases from J, with 5 bases between. The CDR3 contains 13 residues. CDR1 is SGHAT, CDR2 FQNNGV, per germline. CDR3 residues: CASSLAGTDTQYF. The CDR3 DNA reads as TGTGCCAGCAGCTTAGCGGGGACAGATACGCAGTATTTT.

This clone came up a few times. Compared with germline, one end of the junction differs, possibly owing to a read error. The chain recombines TRBV7-7 with TRBJ2-5; D uncertain. The V gene's germline CDR1 is SSHAT and CDR2 FNYEAQ (reference sequence). This CDR3 spans 15 amino acids. The CDR3 region is CASSLLIGAEETQYF. As DNA, the CDR3 is TGTGCTAGCAGCTTACTAATTGGTGCGGAAGAGACCCAGTACTTC.

The rearrangement uses TRBV7-2 and TRBJ2-7; 7 nucleotides line up with TRBD2. The CDR3 length is 14 residues. The J segment lost 5 bases and the V segment lost 5 bases, leaving 9 bases of the junction unmatched. Germline V gives CDR1 SGHTA, CDR2 FQGNSA. CDR3 bases: TGTGCCAGCAGCAGTGGACCGGGAGGTCACGAGCAGTACTTC. Residues: CASSSGPGGHEQYF.

The V gene is TRBV5-5, the J gene TRBJ2-7, with D unresolved. V dropped 1 base and J dropped 6 bases, with 8 bases sitting between them. This CDR3 is 12 amino acids long. The germline CDR1 and CDR2 sequences are SGHKS and YYEKEE (reference sequence). CDR3 nucleotides: TGTGCCAGCAGCTTGCCATCCCTCGAGCAGTACTTC. Protein product: CASSLPSLEQYF.

This sequence joins TRBV24-1 and TRBJ1-1; no reliable D call. The ends were cut back, 4 bases at V and 8 bases at J, with 13 bases in the middle. Germline V gives CDR1 KGHDR, CDR2 SFDVKD. The CDR3 length is 13 residues. CDR3 amino acids: CATSDPGLQEAFF. In DNA, the CDR3 is TGTGCCACCAGTGACCCCGGGTTGCAAGAAGCTTTCTTT.

This clone is a singleton in its sample. The chain carries TRBV5-1 and TRBJ2-5, with 9 nucleotides matching TRBD2. The CDR3 is 13 amino acids. Germline V gene data show CDR1 as SGHRS and CDR2 as YFSETQ. V gave up 7 bases and J gave up 4 bases; unmatched junction bases: 5. CDR3 amino acids: CASGKGLAETQYF. CDR3 DNA: TGCGCCAGCGGCAAGGGACTAGCAGAGACCCAGTACTTC. The full variable domain, rest sourced from reference TRBV5-1 and TRBJ2-5, is KAGVTQTPRYLIKTRGQQVTLSCSPISGHRSVSWYQQTPGQGLQFLFEYFSETQRNKGNFPGRFSGRQFSNSRSEMNVSTLELGDSALYLCASGKGLAETQYFGPGTRLLVL.

The CDR3 sequence: CASSFLAGGVDDTQYF. CDR3 sequence (DNA): TGTGCCAGCAGCTTTCTAGCGGGAGGGGTAGACGATACGCAGTATTTT. The chain links TRBV7-9 to TRBJ2-3; 12 bases match TRBD2. The CDR3 sequence is 16 residues long. The V segment lost 3 bases and the J segment 6 bases; nucleotides outside the gene matches: 7. CDR1 SEHNR and CDR2 FQNEAQ come from the germline V gene (reference sequence).

The rearrangement links TRBV6-1 to TRBJ1-2; D might be TRBD1 (5 bases). The CDR3 has 14 amino acids. Per germline, CDR1 MNHNS and CDR2 SASEGT. Trimming left V 1 base short and J 6 bases short, with 12 bases between. This chain's CDR3 is CASSEGGTVHGYTF. DNA of the CDR3: TGTGCCAGCAGTGAAGGGGGGACTGTGCATGGCTACACCTTC.

This clone is medium-sized (0.01 to 0.1%) within its sample. The chain couples TRBV30 to TRBJ2-1; D may be TRBD2 (5 bases). CDR1 is GTSNPN, CDR2 SVGIG, per germline (reference sequence). V lost 7 bases to trimming and J lost 4 bases, with 17 bases between them. The CDR3 length is 14 residues. The DNA for the CDR3 is TGTGCCTTAAGCGGTAGTCTAGAGTACAATGAGCAGTTCTTC. This gives the protein CALSGSLEYNEQFF.

This rearrangement joins TRBV5-4 to TRBJ2-5; the match to TRBD2 covers 11 bases. The CDR3 extends over 16 amino acids. Germline CDR1 reads SGHNT; CDR2 reads YYREEE (reference sequence). The ends lost 1 base at V and 7 bases at J; junction bases unmatched: 9. CDR3 DNA sequence: TGTGCCAGCAGCTTGCGTAGCGGGGGGGCTAGGGGGACCCAGTACTTC. Translated, it gives CASSLRSGGARGTQYF.

The chain couples TRBV7-9 to TRBJ2-7; 7 bases agree with TRBD1. CDR1 and CDR2 (germline): SEHNR, FQNEAQ (reference sequence). The J segment lost 11 bases and the V segment lost 3 bases, leaving 10 bases of the junction unmatched. The CDR3 totals 13 residues. This CDR3 is CASSLSNRDSKYF. The CDR3, as DNA: TGTGCCAGCAGCTTGAGTAACCGGGACAGCAAGTACTTC.

The CDR3 nucleotides read TGTGCCAGCAGATACCAGGGAAATGAAAAACTGTTTTTT. This codes for CASRYQGNEKLFF. The chain joins TRBV12-3 or TRBV12-4 to TRBJ1-4, with a possible D match to TRBD1 (5 bases). This CDR3 spans 13 amino acids. Trimming stripped 6 bases from V and 5 bases from J, with 10 bases between.